Below are 27 T cell receptor beta chains sequenced from a single sample in a study of T-cell memory formation after mild COVID-19. TCRdb independently ran MiXCR on the 5' RACE reads; one entry per CDR3 protein. The sample lists 180,000 or so distinct CDR3 sequences, 11% occurring once. The sequencing input was PBMCs or a T cell subset sorted from them (not recorded which). The receptors come from a man between 18 and 35 years old who had mild COVID-19 (a few samples of this study predate the infection). Cell type and time point are not known.

This clonotype was recorded a few times. The chain combines TRBV2 with TRBJ2-5; 9 bases match TRBD2. With 7 bases clipped from V and 12 bases from J, the junction kept 9 bases outside the gene matches. Germline V gene sequence: CDR1 SNHLY, CDR2 FYNNEI. This CDR3 has 12 residues. The CDR3: CASTPGASGEYF. For the CDR3, the DNA is TGTGCCAGCACCCCAGGGGCTAGCGGGGAGTACTTC.

The rearrangement links TRBV2 to TRBJ2-3; the match to TRBD2 covers 8 bases. Trimming cost V 7 bases and J 0 bases; bases outside gene matches: 6. This CDR3 is built from 15 residues. CDR1 and CDR2 (germline): SNHLY, FYNNEI. CDR3 in amino acids: CASKILAGSTDTQYF. DNA of the CDR3: TGTGCCAGCAAGATATTAGCGGGGAGCACAGATACGCAGTATTTT. Supplemented by reference TRBV2 and TRBJ2-3, the full variable domain reads EPEVTQTPSHQVTQMGQEVILRCVPISNHLYFYWYRQILGQKVEFLVSFYNNEISEKSEIFDDQFSVERPDGSNFTLKIRSTKLEDSAMYFCASKILAGSTDTQYFGPGTRLTVL.

The chain links TRBV12-3 or TRBV12-4 to TRBJ1-1; unclear D gene. The length of the CDR3 is 13 residues. The V gene lost 5 bases and the J gene lost 0 bases, with 7 bases spanning the gap. The DNA of the CDR3 is TGTGCCAGCAGTCTTATCATGAACACTGAAGCTTTCTTT. Translation gives CASSLIMNTEAFF.

This clonotype was seen more than once but under ten times. The gene calls are TRBV15 and TRBJ1-1; 8 bases are a match to TRBD1. Germline CDR1 LNHNV, CDR2 YYDKDF (reference sequence). V lost 5 bases and J lost 5; bases outside the gene matches: 7. The CDR3 is 14 residues long. For the CDR3, the DNA is TGTGCCACCAGCCTTCAGGGGGCAGGGACTGAAGCTTTCTTT. Translating it yields CATSLQGAGTEAFF.

The V call is TRBV12-2, the J call TRBJ2-7; TRBD1 was called by the table and not checked on the DNA. TRBV12-2 is classified as a pseudogene. This CDR3 has 15 amino acids. CDR3 amino acids: CASRTRRDRGYEQYV. The DNA for the CDR3 is TGTGCAAGTCGCACCCGCCGGGACAGGGGCTACGAGCAGTACGTC.

This chain joins TRBV12-3 or TRBV12-4 and TRBJ2-3; tentatively, D is TRBD2 (6 bases). The CDR3 contains 14 residues. V dropped 3 bases and J dropped 4 bases, with 11 bases sitting between them. The CDR3 DNA is TGTGCCAGCAGTTTCTCGGGGGTCCCAGATACGCAGTATTTT. Protein sequence: CASSFSGVPDTQYF.

This clonotype was seen a few times. The rearrangement uses TRBV4-2 and TRBJ1-4; maybe TRBD1 (6 bases). Trimming removed 1 base from V and 2 bases from J, with 8 bases in between. This CDR3 has 15 amino acids. Germline V gene data show CDR1 as LGHNA and CDR2 as YNFKEQ. The CDR3 sequence is CASSQVGQTNEKLFF. CDR3 in DNA: TGTGCCAGCAGCCAAGTTGGACAGACTAATGAAAAACTGTTTTTT.

This sequence joins TRBV7-9 and TRBJ2-1; D gene ambiguous. CDR3 size: 13 residues. Germline V gene data show CDR1 as SEHNR and CDR2 as FQNEAQ (reference sequence). Trimming shortened V by 2 bases and J by 5 bases, and 7 bases separated the two germline ends. CDR3 coding DNA: TGTGCCAGCAGCTTACGCTACGACAATGAGCAGTTCTTC. Protein sequence: CASSLRYDNEQFF.

This clonotype was observed a few times. This chain uses TRBV21-1 with TRBJ2-7; TRBD1, the table's D call, lacks a check against the DNA. TRBV21-1 is termed a pseudogene. CDR3 size: 14 residues. Written as DNA, the CDR3 is TGTGCCAGCAGCTTTCGGGACAGGCACTACGAGCAGTACGTC. This sequence encodes CASSFRDRHYEQYV.

This clonotype was recorded at least ten times. The chain carries TRBV3-1 and TRBJ1-1; 7 nucleotides line up with TRBD1. CDR1 and CDR2 from the germline V gene are LGHDT and YNNKEL (reference sequence). V shed 3 bases and J 11 bases; nucleotides not matched to a gene: 6. The CDR3 totals 12 residues. In DNA form, the CDR3 reads TGTGCCAGCAGCCAGGCTAGGACAGGCGCTTTCTTT. It encodes CASSQARTGAFF.

The chain couples TRBV19 to TRBJ2-7, with D tentatively TRBD1 (6 bases). V gave up 2 bases and J gave up 3 bases, with 11 bases separating them. Germline CDR1 LNHDA, CDR2 SQIVND (reference sequence). This CDR3 comprises 14 residues. Written as DNA, the CDR3 is TGTGCCAGTAGTATAAAGGGACAACTCTACGAGCAGTACGTC. Encoded protein: CASSIKGQLYEQYV.

This clonotype was seen only a few times. The genes are TRBV12-3 or TRBV12-4 and TRBJ2-3; possibly TRBD2 for D (7 bases). The CDR3 is made up of 14 amino acids. V was pared by 6 bases and J by 5 bases, with 15 bases between. CDR3 loop: CASRVGGGQDTQYF. DNA of the CDR3: TGTGCCAGCAGAGTAGGGGGGGGGCAAGATACGCAGTATTTT.

The chain carries TRBV4-2 and TRBJ2-7; 10 nucleotides align to TRBD1. V lost 0 bases and J lost 5; bases outside the gene matches: 1. CDR1 and CDR2 from the germline V gene are LGHNA and YNFKEQ. The CDR3 is 14 amino acids. The CDR3 bases are TGTGCCAGCAGCCAAGACGGGACAGGGGACGAGCAGTACTTC. Protein sequence: CASSQDGTGDEQYF.

This clonotype was seen a few times. The chain uses TRBV2 and TRBJ1-5, with D unresolved. V lost 4 bases and J lost 8, with 6 bases in between. The germline V gene has CDR1 SNHLY and CDR2 FYNNEI. The CDR3 runs 11 residues. The CDR3 DNA reads TGTGCCAGCAGTGTCGGTAAGCCCCAGCATTTT. Protein: CASSVGKPQHF.

The chain couples TRBV4-3 to TRBJ2-5, with TRBD2 as a possible D gene (6 bases). Per the germline V gene, CDR1 is LGHNA and CDR2 is YSLEER. V lost 4 bases, J lost 10 bases, and 19 bases lay in between. The CDR3 has 14 residues. CDR3 coding DNA: TGCGCCAGCAGCCTGACTAGTTCCCCCTCGATCCAGTACTTC. It is translated as CASSLTSSPSIQYF.

This clonotype has more than one count but fewer than ten. The J gene is TRBJ1-5, the V gene TRBV20-1; the D is unclear. From germline, CDR1 is DFQATT and CDR2 SNEGSKA (reference sequence). The CDR3 extends over 13 amino acids. Trimming cost V 6 bases and J 0 bases, with 9 bases left between them. The CDR3 loop is CSARGSSNQPQHF. CDR3 DNA sequence: TGCAGTGCCCGCGGAAGTAGCAATCAGCCCCAGCATTTT.

This clonotype was recorded once. The chain couples TRBV20-1 to TRBJ2-5; 7 nucleotides align to TRBD2. The germline V gene encodes CDR1 DFQATT and CDR2 SNEGSKA (reference sequence). Trimming at V came to 1 base and at J to 4 bases, leaving 3 bases not matched to a gene. This CDR3 has 13 amino acids. As DNA, the CDR3 is TGCAGTGCTAGAGGACTAGCCGGAGAGACCCAGTACTTC. It specifies CSARGLAGETQYF.

The chain links TRBV5-1 to TRBJ1-1; TRBD1 is a possible D gene (6 bases). Trimming pared 7 bases from V and 3 bases from J, leaving 16 bases between. CDR3 size: 14 residues. Germline values: CDR1 SGHRS, CDR2 YFSETQ. CDR3 nucleotide sequence: TGCGCCAGCGCACCAGGAGCAGGGGACACTGAAGCTTTCTTT. Translating gives CASAPGAGDTEAFF.

Of note for this clonotype: A much larger clone lies a single base off, so this may be a read error. The V gene is TRBV7-9, the J gene TRBJ2-5; TRBD2 matches at 9 bases. The CDR3 extends over 18 amino acids. Germline V CDR1 and CDR2: SEHNR, FQNEAQ (reference sequence). V dropped 2 bases and J dropped 4; count of bases not matched to a gene: 14. The CDR3 region is CASSLSRTSVGYRETQYF. The CDR3 DNA reads as TGTGCCAGCAGCTTATCTCGGACTAGCGTGGGGTATCGAGAGACCCAGTACTTC.

The J gene is TRBJ1-1, the V gene TRBV3-1; tentatively, D is TRBD1 (5 bases). The CDR3 contains 11 residues. Trimming removed 3 bases at V and 11 bases at J, with 10 bases between. Germline assignment: CDR1 LGHDT and CDR2 YNNKEL (reference sequence). The CDR3, as DNA: TGTGCCAGCAGCCAGGAGGGACCGGCTTTCTTT. Protein product: CASSQEGPAFF.

V is TRBV11-2 and J is TRBJ2-2; D remains unclear. From germline, CDR1 is SGHAT and CDR2 FQNNGV. The CDR3 contains 15 residues. V lost 1 base to trimming and J lost 7 bases, with 13 bases between them. The CDR3 DNA is TGTGCCAGCAGCTTAGCGCTCCCTCGCGGCGGGGAGCTGTTTTTT. Amino acid sequence: CASSLALPRGGELFF.

J is TRBJ1-2 and V is TRBV6-5, with 9 bases that match TRBD1. J was trimmed by 8 bases and V by 5 bases; bases with no gene match: 6. CDR3 size: 13 residues. Germline-derived CDR1 and CDR2 are MNHEY and SVGAGI. The CDR3 bases are TGTGCCAGCAGTACGGACAGGGGCAGCGGCTACACCTTC. It encodes CASSTDRGSGYTF.

Ten or more counts support this clonotype. This chain uses TRBV5-1 with TRBJ2-3, with D unresolved. V lost 0 bases and J 1 base, leaving 12 bases between the germline ends. The CDR3 loop spans 16 amino acids. The V gene's germline CDR1 is SGHRS and CDR2 YFSETQ. The chain's CDR3 is CASSLALLSGTDTQYF. CDR3 bases: TGCGCCAGCAGCTTGGCCCTTCTATCGGGCACAGATACGCAGTATTTT.

This clonotype showed up just a few times. The chain links TRBV10-1 to TRBJ2-3, with TRBD2 matching 14 bases. The CDR3 runs 16 residues. CDR1 WNHNN and CDR2 SYGVQD come from the germline V gene (reference sequence). Losses at the gene ends were 3 bases for V and 4 bases for J; bases not matched to a gene: 3. CDR3 sequence: CASSDPGLAGADTQYF. The CDR3 coding sequence is TGCGCCAGCAGTGACCCGGGACTAGCGGGGGCAGATACGCAGTATTTT.

J is TRBJ2-2 and V is TRBV7-7; unclear D gene. This CDR3 region has 15 residues. Trimming cost V 3 bases and J 0 bases, with 8 bases left between them. Germline V gene lookup returns CDR1 SSHAT and CDR2 FNYEAQ (reference sequence). The CDR3 DNA follows: TGTGCCAGCAGCTTTGGACGGCCGAACACCGGGGAGCTGTTTTTT. Amino acids: CASSFGRPNTGELFF.

This clonotype was detected only a few times. CDR3 residues: CASSLAVRSDLITDTQYF. The CDR3 region has the DNA TGTGCCAGCAGTTTAGCAGTTCGGTCCGACCTTATAACAGATACGCAGTATTTT. The gene calls are TRBV27 and TRBJ2-3; D is unresolved. CDR1 MNHEY and CDR2 SMNVEV come from the germline V gene (reference sequence). V was trimmed by 2 bases and J by 3 bases, leaving 21 bases between them. The CDR3 contains 18 residues.

This clonotype was counted only a few times. The gene calls are TRBV5-1 and TRBJ2-5, with 8 nucleotides matching TRBD2. This CDR3 has 15 amino acids. Germline V lookup: CDR1 SGHRS, CDR2 YFSETQ. V was pared by 0 bases and J by 2 bases, with 3 bases of the junction left unmatched. The CDR3 is CASSLEIAGQETQYF. CDR3 nucleotides: TGCGCCAGCAGCTTGGAGATAGCGGGACAAGAGACCCAGTACTTC.